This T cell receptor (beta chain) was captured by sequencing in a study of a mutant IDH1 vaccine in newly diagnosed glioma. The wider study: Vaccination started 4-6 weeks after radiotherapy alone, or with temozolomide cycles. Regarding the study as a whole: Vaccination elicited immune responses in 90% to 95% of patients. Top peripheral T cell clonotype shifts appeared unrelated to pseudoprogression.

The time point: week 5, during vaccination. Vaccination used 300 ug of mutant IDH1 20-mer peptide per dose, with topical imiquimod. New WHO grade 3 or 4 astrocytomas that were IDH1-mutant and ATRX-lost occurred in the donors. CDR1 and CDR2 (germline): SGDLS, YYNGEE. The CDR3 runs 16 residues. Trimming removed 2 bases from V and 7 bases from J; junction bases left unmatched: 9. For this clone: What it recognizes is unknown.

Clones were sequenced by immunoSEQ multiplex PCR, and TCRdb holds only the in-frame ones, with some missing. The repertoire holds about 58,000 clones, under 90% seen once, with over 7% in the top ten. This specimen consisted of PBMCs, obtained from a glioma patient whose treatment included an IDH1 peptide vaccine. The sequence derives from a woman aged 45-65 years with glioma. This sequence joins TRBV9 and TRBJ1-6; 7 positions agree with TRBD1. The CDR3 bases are TGTGCCAGCAGCGTGCGGGCAGGGGGTAAGAATTCACCCCTCCACTTT. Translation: CASSVRAGGKNSPLHF.